These 16 T cell receptor beta chains share one sample of origin, sequenced in a study of shared clonotypes between healthy human individuals. Data came from immunoSEQ multiplex PCR; TCRdb stores just in-frame clones and leaves some out. The top ten hold around 1.4% of the sample, which has about 1 million clones, more than 60% seen once. The sample was memory CD4+ T cells sorted from blood. Subset denoted: CD45RA-negative fraction. These receptors originate from a man in his late teens or twenties in good health.

The rearrangement uses TRBV29-1 and TRBJ1-1; the match to TRBD1 covers 9 bases. The CDR3 is made up of 14 amino acids. Germline V CDR1 and CDR2: SQVTM, ANQGSEA. V lost 2 bases to trimming and J lost 1 base; unmatched junction nucleotides: 2. CDR3 DNA: TGCAGCGTTGAAAGGGGACAGGGGAACACTGAAGCTTTCTTT. It translates to CSVERGQGNTEAFF.

Only a few counts were recorded for this clone. The chain uses TRBV4-1 and TRBJ1-5; D remains ambiguous. Germline values: CDR1 MGHRA, CDR2 YSYEKL. V was cut by 1 base and J by 8 bases, with 9 bases left in between. The CDR3 totals 13 residues. This CDR3 is CASSQAQKEPQHF. The CDR3 nucleotides read TGCGCCAGCAGCCAAGCCCAGAAGGAGCCCCAGCATTTT.

The table lists this clone with a count of one. The V call is TRBV25-1, the J call TRBJ2-1; 9 bases are a match to TRBD2. Germline assignment: CDR1 MGHDK and CDR2 SYGVNS. CDR3 length: 14 amino acids. V shed 4 bases and J 9 bases; nucleotides not matched to a gene: 7. The CDR3 loop reads CASSGAGGPGEQFF. The CDR3 nucleotides read TGTGCCAGCAGTGGGGCGGGAGGGCCTGGTGAGCAGTTCTTC. Drawing the rest from reference TRBV25-1 and TRBJ2-1, the complete variable domain is EADIYQTPRYLVIGTGKKITLECSQTMGHDKMYWYQQDPGMELHLIHYSYGVNSTEKGDLSSESTVSRIRTEHFPLTLESARPSHTSQYLCASSGAGGPGEQFFGPGTRLTVL.

The table lists this clone with a few counts. This rearrangement joins TRBV6-5 to TRBJ1-5; D possibly corresponds to TRBD1 (6 bases). The CDR3 spans 13 residues. The V end lost 8 bases, the J end lost 0 bases, and 8 bases lay between the germline ends. In germline, CDR1 is MNHEY, CDR2 SVGAGI. The CDR3 sequence is CASRGASNQPQHF. The CDR3 DNA sequence: TGTGCCAGCCGGGGGGCTAGCAATCAGCCCCAGCATTTT.

The chain has TRBV7-9 and TRBJ1-1; D ambiguous. This CDR3 has 12 amino acids. V was cut by 7 bases and J by 10 bases, with 16 bases left in between. Germline CDR1 and CDR2: SEHNR and FQNEAQ (reference sequence). CDR3 protein: CASIVVPGAAFF. DNA for the CDR3: TGTGCCAGCATCGTAGTCCCCGGAGCAGCTTTCTTT.

The chain couples TRBV20-1 to TRBJ1-2; D is ambiguous. V lost 4 bases, J lost 6 bases, and 9 bases lay in between. Germline V gene data show CDR1 as DFQATT and CDR2 as SNEGSKA (reference sequence). The CDR3 runs to 11 residues. CDR3 sequence: CSANKVHGYTF. The CDR3 DNA is TGCAGTGCTAATAAGGTCCATGGCTACACCTTC.

About this clone: This likely reflects a read error, since a far larger clone is one base away. The rearrangement joins TRBV4-1 to TRBJ2-6; possibly TRBD2 for D (5 bases). Trimming left V 3 bases short and J 0 bases short, with 18 bases between. Germline-derived CDR1 and CDR2 are MGHRA and YSYEKL. CDR3 length: 19 residues. CDR3 residues: CASSQGLLGRGSGANVLTF. As DNA, the CDR3 is TGCGCCAGCAGCCAGGGATTACTCGGACGGGGCTCTGGGGCCAACGTCCTGACTTTC.

The chain carries TRBV6-6 and TRBJ2-7; the D is unclear. Germline CDR1 and CDR2: MNHNY and SVGAGI (reference sequence). This CDR3 region has 14 residues. V lost 1 base and J 3 bases, leaving 10 bases between the germline ends. The DNA for the CDR3 is TGTGCCAGCAGTTACTTGCAGGAGAGCTACGAGCAGTACTTC. The encoded protein is CASSYLQESYEQYF.

The chain employs TRBV28 and TRBJ2-1; D tentatively fits TRBD1 or TRBD2 (6 bases each). Trimming shortened V by 4 bases and J by 7 bases, and 17 bases separated the two germline ends. Germline CDR1 is MDHEN and CDR2 is SYDVKM. This CDR3 contains 15 residues. CDR3 coding DNA: TGTGCCAGCAGTTACGGACCTAGGGGGGTAAATGAGCAGTTCTTC. It is translated as CASSYGPRGVNEQFF.

V gene TRBV11-2 combines with J gene TRBJ2-1; maybe TRBD2 (7 bases). V shed 2 bases and J shed 9 bases, with 14 bases lying between them. CDR3 length equals 14 residues. Germline V gene sequence: CDR1 SGHAT, CDR2 FQNNGV. The chain's CDR3 is CASSLSGTYGEQFF. The CDR3 DNA reads TGTGCCAGCAGCTTAAGCGGGACATACGGTGAGCAGTTCTTC.

This rearrangement joins TRBV15 to TRBJ2-1, with a tentative D call TRBD1 (5 bases). Trimming shortened V by 5 bases and J by 3 bases, and 11 bases separated the two germline ends. Germline loops: CDR1 LNHNV, CDR2 YYDKDF (reference sequence). The CDR3 runs to 14 residues. The CDR3 DNA reads TGTGCCACCAGCGATGGACAATTCTACAATGAGCAGTTCTTC. Its protein product is CATSDGQFYNEQFF.

The chain uses TRBV5-1 and TRBJ2-1, with TRBD2 identical over 7 bases. Germline V gene lookup returns CDR1 SGHRS and CDR2 YFSETQ. The trim removed 0 bases at V and 4 bases at J, leaving 7 bases unmatched. The length of the CDR3 is 16 residues. CDR3 in DNA: TGCGCCAGCAGCTTGGTGGCGGGAGTGGGGTACAATGAGCAGTTCTTC. Translation gives CASSLVAGVGYNEQFF.

The chain recombines TRBV2 with TRBJ2-1; 9 bases are a match to TRBD1. Germline V gene sequence: CDR1 SNHLY, CDR2 FYNNEI. CDR3 length equals 15 residues. V shed 7 bases, J shed 7 bases, and the junction held 11 bases outside the gene matches. This CDR3 is CASTLSGTGFNEQFF. Written as DNA, the CDR3 is TGTGCCAGCACCTTAAGTGGGACAGGGTTTAATGAGCAGTTCTTC. Variable domain in full (rest from reference TRBV2 and TRBJ2-1): EPEVTQTPSHQVTQMGQEVILRCVPISNHLYFYWYRQILGQKVEFLVSFYNNEISEKSEIFDDQFSVERPDGSNFTLKIRSTKLEDSAMYFCASTLSGTGFNEQFFGPGTRLTVL.

The chain has TRBV10-3 and TRBJ2-7; TRBD2 matches 15 bases. Germline CDR1 reads ENHRY; CDR2 reads SYGVKD. J gave up 9 bases and V 0 bases, and 6 bases lay outside the gene matches. There are 16 residues in the CDR3. CDR3 region: CAISESGTSGRHRQYF. The DNA of the CDR3 is TGTGCCATCAGTGAGTCAGGGACTAGCGGGAGGCACCGGCAGTACTTC.

This chain links TRBV5-1 with TRBJ2-2; 10 bases are a match to TRBD1. CDR3 length: 14 residues. V gave up 7 bases and J gave up 0 bases; unmatched junction bases: 0. The V gene's germline CDR1 is SGHRS and CDR2 YFSETQ. The CDR3 spells CASGQGANTGELFF. CDR3 nucleotide sequence: TGCGCCAGCGGACAGGGGGCGAACACCGGGGAGCTGTTTTTT.

The V and J genes are TRBV27 and TRBJ2-7; TRBD2 aligns across 9 bases. The ends lost 5 bases at V and 2 bases at J; junction bases unmatched: 7. Germline loops: CDR1 MNHEY, CDR2 SMNVEV (reference sequence). There are 15 residues in the CDR3. The CDR3 DNA reads TGTGCCAGCAGTATTAGCGGGAGAACGGCCTACGAGCAGTACTTC. It specifies CASSISGRTAYEQYF.